Following are 7 T cell receptor beta chains from one sample sequenced in a study of a mutant IDH1 vaccine in newly diagnosed glioma. The data were produced by immunoSEQ multiplex PCR, yet TCRdb's version contains in-frame clones alone and is incomplete. The sample lists 30,000 to 40,000 clones, roughly 90% occurring once. Time point indicated: week 47, end of study. In every dose of vaccine, 300 ug of mutant IDH1 20-mer peptide was given alongside topical imiquimod. No cognate antigen is known for these TCRs. The material was PBMCs, obtained from a glioma patient whose treatment included an IDH1 peptide vaccine. These receptors originate from a man aged 40-55 years with glioma.

The CDR3 protein is CASSSTGTVNEQYF. The CDR3 nucleotides are TGTGCCAGCAGTTCGACCGGGACAGTCAACGAGCAGTACTTC. The chain uses TRBV6-6 and TRBJ2-7; 7 bases map to TRBD1. Germline trimming cut 4 bases from V and 5 bases from J; bases unmatched to any gene: 8. Germline V gene data show CDR1 as MNHNY and CDR2 as SVGAGI (reference sequence). This CDR3 spans 14 amino acids.

The chain joins TRBV5-1 to TRBJ1-1; 12 nucleotides match TRBD1. CDR1 is SGHRS, CDR2 YFSETQ, per germline. This CDR3 region has 15 residues. V trimming: 4 bases; J trimming: 5 bases; junction bases outside the gene matches: 6. The CDR3 DNA reads as TGCGCCAGCAGCGCTGGGACAGGGGGCTGGACTGAAGCTTTCTTT. Protein product: CASSAGTGGWTEAFF.

The chain carries TRBV7-3 and TRBJ1-4; D uncertain. Germline CDR1 reads SGHTA; CDR2 reads FQGTGA. This CDR3 spans 13 amino acids. Trimming took off 1 base at V and 8 bases at J, with 8 bases between the two ends. For the CDR3, the DNA is TGTGCCAGCAGCTTAAGTCATGGGGAAAAACTGTTTTTT. This gives the protein CASSLSHGEKLFF.

The chain uses TRBV30 and TRBJ2-3; 7 bases agree with TRBD2. The CDR3 sequence is 14 residues long. Germline CDR1 GTSNPN, CDR2 SVGIG (reference sequence). V shed 8 bases and J 0 bases; nucleotides not matched to a gene: 8. The CDR3 bases are TGTGCCAGAGCTAGCGGTGCTAGCACAGATACGCAGTATTTT. Translation gives CARASGASTDTQYF.

This chain joins TRBV19 and TRBJ1-2; D is ambiguous. The CDR3 covers 15 residues. Looked up from germline, CDR1 is LNHDA and CDR2 is SQIVND (reference sequence). Trimming removed 3 bases at V and 5 bases at J, with 16 bases between. The CDR3 sequence is CASSISPGNSYGYTF. CDR3 nucleotides: TGTGCCAGTAGTATCTCGCCGGGCAATTCGTATGGCTACACCTTC.

This clone was picked up one time. The genes are TRBV19 and TRBJ1-2; tentative D call: TRBD1 (5 bases). V was trimmed by 3 bases and J by 6 bases, leaving 11 bases between them. This CDR3 region has 13 residues. Germline lookup yields CDR1 LNHDA and CDR2 SQIVND (reference sequence). In nucleotides, the CDR3 is TGTGCCAGTAGTATTTGGGGCAGTCATGGCTACACCTTC. As protein: CASSIWGSHGYTF. Complete variable domain (other parts from reference TRBV19 and TRBJ1-2): DGGITQSPKYLFRKEGQNVTLSCEQNLNHDAMYWYRQDPGQGLRLIYYSQIVNDFQKGDIAEGYSVSREKKESFPLTVTSAQKNPTAFYLCASSIWGSHGYTFGSGTRLTVV.

This clone has only one observation. The chain carries TRBV5-1 and TRBJ2-5, with 12 positions matching TRBD2. Germline values: CDR1 SGHRS, CDR2 YFSETQ. CDR3 size: 17 residues. Losses at the gene ends were 5 bases for V and 2 bases for J; bases not matched to a gene: 10. This chain's CDR3 is CASSRTSGAMGQETQYF. The CDR3 DNA sequence: TGCGCCAGCAGTCGGACTAGCGGGGCGATGGGACAAGAGACCCAGTACTTC. The full variable domain, its missing parts supplied by reference TRBV5-1 and TRBJ2-5, is KAGVTQTPRYLIKTRGQQVTLSCSPISGHRSVSWYQQTPGQGLQFLFEYFSETQRNKGNFPGRFSGRQFSNSRSEMNVSTLELGDSALYLCASSRTSGAMGQETQYFGPGTRLLVL.